This TCR beta chain was captured by sequencing in a study of T-cell reconstitution after alpha-beta-depleted transplantation in children. General study findings and limits: T-cell numbers and diversity, one year after transplant, stemmed largely from T cells that were newly produced. About two months after transplant, alpha-beta T cells reportedly came from several hundred expanded graft clones.

During its preparation, the TCRbeta library received unique molecular identifiers. TCRdb independently ran MiXCR on the PCR reads; one entry per CDR3 protein. Counted here are about 980,000 distinct CDR3 sequences, about 26% occurring once; the ten biggest clones make up 28%. In its sample, this clonotype was seen once. The antigen remains undetermined. The sequence was collected from a boy younger than two who had a stem cell transplant for SCID, so the T cells may come from the graft donor. The sequenced sample was PBMCs, mostly from graft donor cells, obtained 360 days after TCRalphabeta/CD19-depleted stem cell transplant.

The CDR3 here is CASSLFPTGGGQETQYF. In nucleotides, the CDR3 is TGCGCCAGCAGCTTGTTCCCGACGGGGGGGGGACAAGAGACCCAGTACTTC. The rearrangement links TRBV5-1 to TRBJ2-5; 8 bases map to TRBD2. This CDR3 contains 17 residues. Unmatched junction bases numbered 10, after V lost 1 base and J lost 2 bases. The V gene's germline CDR1 is SGHRS and CDR2 YFSETQ.